This T cell receptor (beta chain) appears in the sequencing data of a study of Ad26.COV2.S vaccination and SARS-CoV-2 variants. Whole-study results and caveats: Participants given vaccine showed non-spike TCR breadth similar to that of placebo recipients.

The CDR3 runs 14 residues. Trimming removed 6 bases from V and 4 bases from J, with 13 bases in between. Germline CDR1 is SNHLY and CDR2 is FYNNEI. Treatment here: over 15 received Ad26.COV2.S at low or high dose, single or two shots; several received placebo; per-sample allocation not given. Samples came from day 63 after the first vaccine or placebo injection. Some clones are missing from TCRdb's copy, which holds only in-frame ones; the method was immunoSEQ multiplex PCR. The sample yields around 450,000 clones, roughly 90% seen once. This clone was picked up one time. Its cognate antigen is unknown.

This clonotype was sampled from a person between 18 and 65 years old who received the Ad26.COV2.S COVID-19 vaccine or a placebo. The sample in question was peripheral blood, obtained in a trial of Ad26.COV2.S vaccine versus placebo. V and J are TRBV2 and TRBJ1-3; D not resolved. CDR3 loop: CASRAYRSGNTIYF. DNA for the CDR3: TGTGCCAGCAGAGCCTATAGGTCGGGAAACACCATATATTTT.